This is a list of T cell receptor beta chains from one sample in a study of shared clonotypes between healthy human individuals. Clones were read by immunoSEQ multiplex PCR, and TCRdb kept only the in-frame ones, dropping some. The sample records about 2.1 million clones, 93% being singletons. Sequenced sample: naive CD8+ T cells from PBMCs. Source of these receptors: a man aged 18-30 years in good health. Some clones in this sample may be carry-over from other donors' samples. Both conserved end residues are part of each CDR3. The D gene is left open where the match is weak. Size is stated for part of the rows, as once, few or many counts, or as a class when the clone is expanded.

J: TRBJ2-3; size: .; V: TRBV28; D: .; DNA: TGTGCCAGCAGTTTGGGGCGCAGGAGCCTCACAGATACGCAGTATTTT; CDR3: CASSLGRRSLTDTQYF
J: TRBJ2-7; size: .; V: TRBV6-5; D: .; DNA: TGTGCCAGCAGTTACGGGACATCAGCTGCGACCTACGAGCAGTACTTC; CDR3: CASSYGTSAATYEQYF
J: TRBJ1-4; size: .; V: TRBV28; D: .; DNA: TGTGCCAGCAGTTTTCGAGTGTTACCAACTAATGAAAAACTGTTTTTT; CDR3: CASSFRVLPTNEKLFF
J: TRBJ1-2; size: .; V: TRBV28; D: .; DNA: TGTGCCAGCAAACAGGACCTCTATGGCTACACCTTC; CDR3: CASKQDLYGYTF
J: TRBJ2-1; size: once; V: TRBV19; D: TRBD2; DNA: TGTGCCAGTAGTATGGGTCTAGCGGGAGTCGGTGAGCAGTTCTTC; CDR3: CASSMGLAGVGEQFF
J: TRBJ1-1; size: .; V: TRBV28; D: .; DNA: TGTGCCAGCAGATCCATGGCGGGCGCTGAAGCTTTCTTT; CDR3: CASRSMAGAEAFF
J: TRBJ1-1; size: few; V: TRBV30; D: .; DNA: TGTGCCTGGAGGGCGAACACTGAAGCTTTCTTT; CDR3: CAWRANTEAFF
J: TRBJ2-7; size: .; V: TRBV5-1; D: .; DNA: TGCGCCAGCAGCTTGGCCAACCCGGGTTACGAGCAGTACTTC; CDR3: CASSLANPGYEQYF
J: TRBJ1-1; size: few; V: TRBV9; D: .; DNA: TGTGCCAGCAGCGTGTCCGGAAACACTGAAGCTTTCTTT; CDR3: CASSVSGNTEAFF
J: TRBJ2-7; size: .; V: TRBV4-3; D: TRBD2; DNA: TGCGCCAGCAGCCAAGATTGGGCTAGCGGGGCCTACGAGCAGTACTTC; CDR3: CASSQDWASGAYEQYF
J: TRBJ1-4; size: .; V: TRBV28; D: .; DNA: TGTGCCAGCAGCTTGACAGGAGAAATTAATGAAAAACTGTTTTTT; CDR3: CASSLTGEINEKLFF
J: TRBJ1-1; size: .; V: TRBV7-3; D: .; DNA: TGTGCCAGCAGCTTAGGGCTGCAGACTGAAGCTTTCTTT; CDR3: CASSLGLQTEAFF
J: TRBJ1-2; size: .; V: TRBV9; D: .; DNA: TGTGCCAGCAGCCTCCACCGGGCTCAACCCGGGACCTATGGCTACACCTTC; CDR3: CASSLHRAQPGTYGYTF
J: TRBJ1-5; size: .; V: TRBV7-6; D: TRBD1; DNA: TGTGCCAGCAGCCGGACAGGGGAGGGTCAGCCCCAGCATTTT; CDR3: CASSRTGEGQPQHF
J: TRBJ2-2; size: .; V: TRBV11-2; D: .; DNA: TGTGCCAGCAGCTTAGAATGGCACAAAGCGAACACCGGGGAGCTGTTTTTT; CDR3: CASSLEWHKANTGELFF
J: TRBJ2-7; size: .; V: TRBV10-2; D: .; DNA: TGCGCCAGCAGTGAGAGACTGGGCTACGAGCAGTACTTC; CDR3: CASSERLGYEQYF
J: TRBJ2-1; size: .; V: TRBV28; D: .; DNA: TGTGCCAGCAGCCCCAGGGCGAGGATTTACAATGAGCAGTTCTTC; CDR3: CASSPRARIYNEQFF
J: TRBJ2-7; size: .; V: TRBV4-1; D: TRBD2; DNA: TGCGCCAGCAGCCAAGCGGGACTAGCAGCCGAGCAGTACTTC; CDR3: CASSQAGLAAEQYF
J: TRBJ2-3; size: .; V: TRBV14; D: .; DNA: TGTGCCAGCAGCCAAGACCTCTGGATCTCTAGCACAGATACGCAGTATTTT; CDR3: CASSQDLWISSTDTQYF
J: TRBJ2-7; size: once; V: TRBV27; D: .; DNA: TGTGCCAGCAGTTTAAGCGGGACAGGCCCCTACGAGCAGTACTTC; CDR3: CASSLSGTGPYEQYF
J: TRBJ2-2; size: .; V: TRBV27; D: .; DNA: TGTGCCAGCAGTTTGAACAGGGCGATCGGGGAGCTGTTTTTT; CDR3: CASSLNRAIGELFF
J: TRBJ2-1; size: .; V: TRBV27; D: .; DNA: TGTGCCAGCAGTTTATCGTTTGCGGGATACAATGAGCAGTTCTTC; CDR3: CASSLSFAGYNEQFF
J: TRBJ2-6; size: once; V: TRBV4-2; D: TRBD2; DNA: TGTGCCAGCAGCCAGCCCGGGACTATCTCCTCTGGGGCCAACGTCCTGACTTTC; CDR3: CASSQPGTISSGANVLTF
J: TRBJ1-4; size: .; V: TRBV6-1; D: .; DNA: TGTGCCAGCAGTAATCTCCGGGCCAGTAATGAAAAACTGTTTTTT; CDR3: CASSNLRASNEKLFF
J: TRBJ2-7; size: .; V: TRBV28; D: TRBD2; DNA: TGTGCCAGCAGTCTCGGACTAGCGTTAATCTACGAGCAGTACTTC; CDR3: CASSLGLALIYEQYF
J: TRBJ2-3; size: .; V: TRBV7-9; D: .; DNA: TGTGCCAGCAGCTTTCCCCTACGGGAGAGAAGCACAGATACGCAGTATTTT; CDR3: CASSFPLRERSTDTQYF
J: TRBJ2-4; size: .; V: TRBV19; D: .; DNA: TGTGCCAGTAGCCATGGGAGCAAAAACATTCAGTACTTC; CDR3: CASSHGSKNIQYF
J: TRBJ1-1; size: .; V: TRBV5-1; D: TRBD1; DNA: TGCGCCAGCAGCTCGCGGACAGGGGAGAAAGCTTTCTTT; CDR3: CASSSRTGEKAFF
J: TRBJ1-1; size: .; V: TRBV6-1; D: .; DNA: TGTGCCAGCAGTGACGGGGACTTTCGGTACCCTGAAGCTTTCTTT; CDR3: CASSDGDFRYPEAFF
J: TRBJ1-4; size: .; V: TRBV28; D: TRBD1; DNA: TGTGCCAGTAAGGGACAGGAAGAAGCAACTAATGAAAAACTGTTTTTT; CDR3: CASKGQEEATNEKLFF
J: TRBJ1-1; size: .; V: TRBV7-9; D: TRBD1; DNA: TGTGCCAGCAGACGCGGACAGGTGAGTGAAGCTTTCTTT; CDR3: CASRRGQVSEAFF
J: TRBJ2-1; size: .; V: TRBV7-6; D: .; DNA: TGTGCCAGCAGCCCCCCCGGGACCTACTCAGCAGGGGACAATGAGCAGTTCTTC; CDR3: CASSPPGTYSAGDNEQFF
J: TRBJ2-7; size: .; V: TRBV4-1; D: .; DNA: TGCGCCAGCAGCCAATCCCGCGCTTACGAGCAGTACTTC; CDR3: CASSQSRAYEQYF